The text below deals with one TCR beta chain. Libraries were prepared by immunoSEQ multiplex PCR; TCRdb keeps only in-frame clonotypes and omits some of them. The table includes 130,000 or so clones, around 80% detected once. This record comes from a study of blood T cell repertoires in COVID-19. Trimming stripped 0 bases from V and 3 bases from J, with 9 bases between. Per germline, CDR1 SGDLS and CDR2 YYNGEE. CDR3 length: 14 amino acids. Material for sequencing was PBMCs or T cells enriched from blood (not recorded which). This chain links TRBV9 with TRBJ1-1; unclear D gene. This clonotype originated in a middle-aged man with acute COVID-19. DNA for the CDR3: TGTGCCAGCAGCGTAGTTAGCCTTGACACTGAAGCTTTCTTT. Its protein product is CASSVVSLDTEAFF. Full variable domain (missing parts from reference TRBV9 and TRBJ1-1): DSGVTQTPKHLITATGQRVTLRCSPRSGDLSVYWYQQSLDQGLQFLIQYYNGEERAKGNILERFSAQQFPDLHSELNLSSLELGDSALYFCASSVVSLDTEAFFGQGTRLTVV.